The 30 T cell receptor beta chains presented below share a single source sample, sequenced in a study of tumor-infiltrating lymphocytes in primary liver carcinoma. Germline DNA was also extracted, and blood RNA was taken from unsorted whole blood. Total RNA amounting to roughly 480 ng was the source from which TCR beta cDNA was made with a constant-region primer. Three nested multiplex PCR rounds, a slightly modified ARM-PCR, produced the libraries for TCR beta. Amplification in the first two PCR rounds was performed using TRBV1-TRBV30 forward primers and a C-beta reverse primer for 10 cycles each. TCRdb independently ran MiXCR on the multiplex PCR reads; one entry per CDR3 protein. Seen here are about 180,000 distinct CDR3 sequences, over 45% observed once, and the top ten hold about 70%. The sample consisted of peripheral blood. The receptor set was obtained from a middle-aged man with primary liver carcinoma and hepatitis B virus infection.

There are a few counts of this clonotype. CDR3 sequence: CASSFAGAHGYTF. The DNA of the CDR3 is TGTGCCAGCAGCTTCGCCGGGGCCCATGGCTACACCTTC. The chain couples TRBV7-9 to TRBJ1-2, with TRBD1 as a possible D gene (5 bases). In germline, CDR1 is SEHNR, CDR2 FQNEAQ (reference sequence). Trimming left V 3 bases short and J 6 bases short, with 11 bases between. This CDR3 has 13 residues.

The CDR3 is CASSLGAGGHYEQYF. For the CDR3, the DNA is TGTGCCAGCAGCTTAGGCGCAGGGGGCCATTACGAGCAGTACTTC. The chain carries TRBV13 and TRBJ2-7, with TRBD1 matching over 8 bases. With 0 bases clipped from V and 4 bases from J, the junction kept 5 bases outside the gene matches. The CDR3 sequence is 15 residues long. CDR1 PRHDT and CDR2 FYEKMQ come from the germline V gene (reference sequence). Complete variable domain (other parts from reference TRBV13 and TRBJ2-7): AAGVIQSPRHLIKEKRETATLKCYPIPRHDTVYWYQQGPGQDPQFLISFYEKMQSDKGSIPDRFSAQQFSDYHSELNMSSLELGDSALYFCASSLGAGGHYEQYFGPGTRLTVT.

This clonotype has just one count. An end of the junction does not agree with germline; a read error may underlie this. The CDR3 reads CASSTDQGYEQHF. In DNA, the CDR3 is TGCGCCAGCAGTACAGATCAGGGCTACGAGCAGCACTTC. The chain carries TRBV5-1 and TRBJ2-7; D is perhaps TRBD1 (5 bases). CDR1 SGHRS and CDR2 YFSETQ come from the germline V gene. This CDR3 spans 13 amino acids.

This clonotype showed up many times. V and J are TRBV11-2 and TRBJ1-1; D is uncertain. CDR3 length: 11 amino acids. With 5 bases removed from V and 7 bases from J, the gap between germline ends came to 8 bases. Germline-derived CDR1 and CDR2 are SGHAT and FQNNGV. Here the CDR3 reads CASSHFGEAFF. CDR3 DNA: TGTGCCAGCAGCCATTTTGGTGAAGCTTTCTTT. Full variable domain (missing parts from reference TRBV11-2 and TRBJ1-1): EAGVAQSPRYKIIEKRQSVAFWCNPISGHATLYWYQQILGQGPKLLIQFQNNGVVDDSQLPKDRFSAERLKGVDSTLKIQPAKLEDSAVYLCASSHFGEAFFGQGTRLTVV.

This clonotype has at least ten counts. This chain connects TRBV4-1 to TRBJ2-2, with D tentatively TRBD2 (6 bases). Trimming pared 4 bases from V and 2 bases from J, leaving 20 bases between. Germline CDR1 is MGHRA and CDR2 is YSYEKL. The length of the CDR3 is 18 residues. The CDR3 nucleotides are TGCGCCAGCAGCCCAGGCGGGCTAGCGAGCTTTAACACCGGGGAGCTGTTTTTT. Its translation: CASSPGGLASFNTGELFF.

With respect to this clonotype: At one of its ends the junction is not consistent with the germline gene, which may arise from a read error. The V gene is TRBV7-9, the J gene TRBJ2-4; possibly TRBD2 for D (5 bases). Looked up from germline, CDR1 is SEHNR and CDR2 is FQNEAQ (reference sequence). The length of the CDR3 is 14 residues. The CDR3 reads CDSSILEGANIQYF. The DNA of the CDR3 is TGTGACAGCAGCATCCTTGAGGGAGCAAACATTCAGTACTTC.

This chain connects TRBV4-2 to TRBJ2-7; TRBD2 is a possible D gene (6 bases). Trimming took off 3 bases at V and 3 bases at J, with 15 bases between the two ends. There are 15 residues in the CDR3. Per the germline V gene, CDR1 is LGHNA and CDR2 is YNFKEQ. The CDR3 region is CASSQGSSALYEQYF. The CDR3 nucleotides read TGTGCCAGCAGCCAGGGGTCTAGCGCTCTCTACGAGCAGTACTTC.

V gene TRBV6-6 combines with J gene TRBJ2-3; 7 bases are shared with TRBD1. With V trimmed by 4 bases and J by 3 bases, 4 bases remained unmatched. The CDR3 spans 14 residues. Germline V lookup: CDR1 MNHNY, CDR2 SVGAGI (reference sequence). CDR3 in amino acids: CASSSLGQTDTQYF. The CDR3 region has the DNA TGTGCCAGCAGTTCCCTGGGACAGACAGATACGCAGTATTTT.

Regarding this clonotype: One junction end does not reproduce the germline sequence, and a read error may be involved. The rearrangement joins TRBV11-2 to TRBJ2-7, with 8 positions matching TRBD1. The CDR3 consists of 14 residues. The germline V gene encodes CDR1 SGHAT and CDR2 FQNNGV. The CDR3 loop reads CASSLTGDASEQYF. The CDR3, as DNA: TGTGCCAGCAGCTTGACAGGGGACGCATCCGAGCAGTATTTC.

This clonotype was seen a handful of times. The chain carries TRBV11-2 and TRBJ2-1, with D perhaps TRBD2 (5 bases). There are 12 residues in the CDR3. V was pared by 3 bases and J by 14 bases, with 14 bases between. CDR1 is SGHAT and CDR2 is FQNNGV in the germline V gene. CDR3: CASSLGVPGEFF. The DNA of the CDR3 is TGTGCCAGCAGCTTGGGCGTCCCCGGGGAGTTCTTC.

This clonotype showed up just a few times. The V call is TRBV6-1, the J call TRBJ2-7; 9 bases agree with TRBD1. This CDR3 comprises 15 residues. CDR1 is MNHNS and CDR2 is SASEGT in the germline V gene. Unmatched junction bases numbered 3, after V lost 2 bases and J lost 1 base. CDR3 loop: CASSETGTGSYEQYF. The CDR3, as DNA: TGTGCCAGCAGTGAAACCGGGACAGGGTCCTACGAGCAGTACTTC.

The sample holds one count of this clonotype. The rearrangement links TRBV29-1 to TRBJ2-6; the D gene is possibly TRBD2 (6 bases). There are 15 residues in the CDR3. The germline V and J ends were trimmed by 7 bases and 5 bases, with 18 bases remaining between them. CDR1 SQVTM and CDR2 ANQGSEA come from the germline V gene. The CDR3 DNA reads TGCAGCGCCTTGCTCGCGGGGTATTGGGCCAACGTCCTGACTTTC. Protein product: CSALLAGYWANVLTF.

The gene calls are TRBV6-1 and TRBJ2-1; 9 bases map to TRBD1. Germline CDR1 MNHNS, CDR2 SASEGT. This CDR3 region has 14 residues. V lost 4 bases, J lost 7 bases, and 5 bases stayed unmatched. DNA of the CDR3: TGTGCCAGCAGTGGGAGGACAGGGGATAATGAGCAGTTCTTC. Its translation: CASSGRTGDNEQFF.

About this clonotype: A much larger clone is a single base away; this may be a read error. The V gene is TRBV11-1, the J gene TRBJ2-3; no clear D. This CDR3 spans 15 amino acids. Trimming took off 1 base at V and 3 bases at J, with 11 bases between the two ends. Germline CDR1 reads SGHAT; CDR2 reads FQDESV (reference sequence). The CDR3 DNA follows: TGTGCCAGCAGCTTAGATGCCAAGGAAACAGATACGCAGTATTTT. Protein sequence: CASSLDAKETDTQYF.

Notes on this clonotype: The junction and the germline gene differ at one end; a read error may be behind it. The genes are TRBV11-2 and TRBJ2-7; TRBD1 matches 7 bases. The V gene's germline CDR1 is SGHAT and CDR2 FQNNGV. The CDR3 contains 13 residues. The CDR3 region is CPSSPGQLNEQYF. The CDR3 DNA sequence: TGTCCCAGCAGCCCGGGACAGCTTAACGAGCAGTACTTC.

The gene calls are TRBV10-3 and TRBJ2-3; TRBD2 matches 11 bases. The trim removed 4 bases at V and 7 bases at J, leaving 7 bases unmatched. The germline gives CDR1 ENHRY, CDR2 SYGVKD. This CDR3 is built from 15 residues. The CDR3 reads CAISAETSGTYTQYF. The CDR3 DNA reads as TGTGCCATCAGTGCTGAGACTAGCGGGACCTATACGCAGTATTTT.

The chain combines TRBV6-1 with TRBJ1-1; TRBD1 aligns across 8 bases. Germline V lookup: CDR1 MNHNS, CDR2 SASEGT. V lost 1 base, J lost 4 bases, and 5 bases stayed unmatched. The CDR3 is 15 amino acids. In DNA, the CDR3 is TGTGCCAGCAGTGAAGTGGGAACAGGGGGCACTGAAGCTTTCTTT. Translating it yields CASSEVGTGGTEAFF.

Of note for this clonotype: A much larger clone sits a single nucleotide away, making a read error possible. This rearrangement joins TRBV11-2 to TRBJ2-7; D not resolved. Germline CDR1 reads SGHAT; CDR2 reads FQNNGV. V lost 5 bases and J 7 bases, leaving 12 bases between the germline ends. The CDR3 consists of 12 residues. The CDR3 sequence: CASSESLWEQYF. CDR3 DNA: TGTGCCAGCAGCGAGTCTTTATGGGAGCAGTACTTC.

About this clonotype: Mismatch with germline at one junction end may stem from a read error. The CDR3 spells CASSLDWSNGRVNEQFF. The CDR3 DNA reads TGTGCCAGCAGTTTAGATTGGTCCAACGGGAGGGTAAATGAGCAGTTCTTC. This rearrangement joins TRBV11-2 to TRBJ2-1; TRBD2 aligns across 8 bases. CDR3 length: 17 amino acids. Germline V gene data show CDR1 as SGHAT and CDR2 as FQNNGV.

With regard to this clonotype: At one end, the junction sequence differs from germline, possibly due to a read error. The chain joins TRBV10-3 to TRBJ2-6; 11 nucleotides line up with TRBD1. Germline V gene data show CDR1 as ENHRY and CDR2 as SYGVKD. There are 17 residues in the CDR3. CDR3 region: CAIRAGQGDSGANVMTF. The DNA of the CDR3 is TGTGCCATCAGGGCGGGACAGGGGGACTCTGGGGCCAACGTCATGACTTTC.

V gene TRBV12-3 or TRBV12-4 combines with J gene TRBJ2-2, with a possible D match to TRBD1 (5 bases). This CDR3 comprises 15 residues. V was clipped by 3 bases and J by 1 base, with 9 bases between them. DNA of the CDR3: TGTGCCAGCAGTTTGGGCAGGGTGAACACCGGGGAGCTGTTTTTT. Encoded protein: CASSLGRVNTGELFF.

Concerning this clonotype: At one end, the junction sequence differs from germline, possibly due to a read error. This chain joins TRBV11-2 and TRBJ2-7; no reliable D call. Germline CDR1 is SGHAT and CDR2 is FQNNGV. This CDR3 is built from 13 residues. CDR3 residues: CASSSPGGYEQYF. The CDR3 DNA follows: TGCGCCAGCAGCTCACCCGGCGGTTACGAGCAGTACTTC. Based on the CDR3 plus reference TRBV11-2 and TRBJ2-7, the full variable domain is EAGVAQSPRYKIIEKRQSVAFWCNPISGHATLYWYQQILGQGPKLLIQFQNNGVVDDSQLPKDRFSAERLKGVDSTLKIQPAKLEDSAVYLCASSSPGGYEQYFGPGTRLTVT.

Turning to this clonotype: At one end, the junction sequence differs from germline, possibly due to a read error. V is TRBV6-5 and J is TRBJ2-1; D is perhaps TRBD1 (5 bases). This CDR3 is 14 amino acids long. Germline V lookup: CDR1 MNHEY, CDR2 SVGAGI. In DNA form, the CDR3 reads TGTGCCAGCAGCCTCAGGGAATCCTACAATGAGCACTTCTTC. Amino acid sequence: CASSLRESYNEHFF.

The V and J genes are TRBV6-5 and TRBJ2-5; possibly TRBD2 for D (5 bases). The CDR3 has 10 residues. V was trimmed by 11 bases and J by 5 bases, leaving 9 bases between them. Germline assignment: CDR1 MNHEY and CDR2 SVGAGI. Here the CDR3 reads CAGGRETQYF. The CDR3 bases are TGTGCCGGAGGTCGGGAGACCCAGTACTTC.

As concerns this clonotype: An end of the junction does not agree with germline; a read error may underlie this. The rearrangement links TRBV6-1 to TRBJ2-3; no firm D call. This CDR3 spans 12 amino acids. In germline, CDR1 is MNHNS, CDR2 SASEGT. The CDR3 coding sequence is TGTGCCAGCAGTCCATTAACAGATACGGAGTATTTT. The encoded protein is CASSPLTDTEYF.

This chain uses TRBV5-1 with TRBJ1-4, with D uncertain. Germline V CDR1 and CDR2: SGHRS, YFSETQ. CDR3 length: 15 amino acids. V was clipped by 1 base and J by 8 bases, with 15 bases between them. The CDR3 DNA follows: TGCGCCAGCAGCTTGTCCGCAGCCCGGCAGGAAAAACTGTTTTTT. Protein: CASSLSAARQEKLFF.

The J gene is TRBJ2-5, the V gene TRBV5-1, with D unresolved. Trimming took off 4 bases at V and 0 bases at J, with 4 bases between the two ends. Germline V gives CDR1 SGHRS, CDR2 YFSETQ. The CDR3 covers 12 residues. This CDR3 is CASSTYQETQYF. The CDR3 DNA sequence: TGCGCCAGCAGCACGTACCAAGAGACCCAGTACTTC.

The chain employs TRBV5-4 and TRBJ2-7; 9 bases fit TRBD2. Germline CDR1 SGHNT, CDR2 YYREEE (reference sequence). V shed 5 bases, J shed 5 bases, and the junction held 5 bases outside the gene matches. CDR3 length equals 13 residues. The CDR3 region is CASSSGSTDEQYF. CDR3 DNA: TGTGCCAGCAGTAGCGGGAGCACGGACGAGCAGTACTTC. Variable domain in full (rest from reference TRBV5-4 and TRBJ2-7): ETGVTQSPTHLIKTRGQQVTLRCSSQSGHNTVSWYQQALGQGPQFIFQYYREEENGRGNFPPRFSGLQFPNYSSELNVNALELDDSALYLCASSSGSTDEQYFGPGTRLTVT.

The chain links TRBV11-2 to TRBJ2-1, with D uncertain. V was cut by 0 bases and J by 14 bases, with 14 bases left in between. This CDR3 has 13 amino acids. The germline gives CDR1 SGHAT, CDR2 FQNNGV. CDR3 coding DNA: TGTGCCAGCAGCTTAGATCGGCAGAATGGGAAGTTCTTC. This sequence encodes CASSLDRQNGKFF.

The chain links TRBV6-1 to TRBJ2-7, with D unclear. The germline gives CDR1 MNHNS, CDR2 SASEGT. The CDR3 length is 13 residues. The germline V and J ends were trimmed by 2 bases and 1 base, with 6 bases remaining between them. Here the CDR3 reads CASSESISYEQYF. In DNA form, the CDR3 reads TGTGCCAGCAGTGAAAGCATTTCCTACGAGCAGTACTTC.